These 2 T cell receptor beta chains were all obtained from the same sample, sequenced in a study of CXCR3-negative and CXCR3-positive naive CD8 T cells (dated 2019 in TCRdb). What the work shows at the level of the full study, not this receptor alone: TRB CDR3s from CXCR3-positive naive cells showed higher hydrophobicity (lower Kidera factor 4), lower energy, and higher strength and volume indices than CXCR3-negative naive cells.

Reads for this sample came from a NextSeq 550. The Human TCR Profiling Kit (MiLaboratory) was used to prepare UMI-labeled 5' RACE TRB cDNA libraries. TCRdb reprocessed the reads; each CDR3 protein sequence makes one entry, and DNA is unavailable. The table for this sample lists 130,000 to 150,000 distinct CDR3 sequences. The top ten clones comprise approximately 0.27% of the sample. Their antigen targets remain unknown. Sequencing was performed on naive CXCR3+ CD8+ T cells from blood. The label giving this sample's cell subset or site can be read as: CD45RO-CCR7+CD27+CD95- naive CD8+ T cells expressing CXCR3 (TNR3+). The receptors here all came from a human donor in good health. Some clones in this sample may be carry-over from other donors' samples.

The V gene is TRBV7-3, the J gene TRBJ1-1. This CDR3 has 17 amino acids. Germline CDR1 is SGHTA and CDR2 is FQGTGA. The CDR3 reads CASSFFPIQGRDTEAFF.

CDR3 residues: CASSSPGVGSAEAFF. The chain is built from TRBV7-8 and TRBJ1-1; checking the TCRdb D call of TRBD1 is not possible without DNA. The CDR3 totals 15 residues. Germline V CDR1 and CDR2: SGHVS, FQNEAQ.